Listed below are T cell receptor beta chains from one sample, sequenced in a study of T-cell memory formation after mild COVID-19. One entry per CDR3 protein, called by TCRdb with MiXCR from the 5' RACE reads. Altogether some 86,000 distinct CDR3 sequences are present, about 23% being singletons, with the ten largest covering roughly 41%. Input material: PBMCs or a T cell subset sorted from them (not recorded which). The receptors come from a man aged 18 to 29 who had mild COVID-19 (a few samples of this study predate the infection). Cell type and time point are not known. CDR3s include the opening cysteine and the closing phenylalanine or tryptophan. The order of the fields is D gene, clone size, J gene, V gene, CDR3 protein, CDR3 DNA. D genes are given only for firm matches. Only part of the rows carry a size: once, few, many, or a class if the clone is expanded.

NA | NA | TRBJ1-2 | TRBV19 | CASSSGNPYGYTF | TGTGCCAGTAGCTCGGGGAACCCCTATGGCTACACCTTC
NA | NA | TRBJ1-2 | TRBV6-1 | CASRTGQGNYGYTF | TGTGCCAGCAGAACGGGTCAGGGAAACTATGGCTACACCTTC
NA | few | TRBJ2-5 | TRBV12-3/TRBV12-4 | CASSFGAGKETQYF | TGTGCCAGCAGTTTTGGGGCTGGTAAAGAGACCCAGTACTTC
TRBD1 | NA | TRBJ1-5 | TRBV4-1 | CASSLTGLNSNQPQHF | TGCGCCAGCAGCTTGACAGGGTTAAATAGCAATCAGCCCCAGCATTTT
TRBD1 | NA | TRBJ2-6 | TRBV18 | CASSKTGQALPSGANVLTF | TGTGCCAGCTCAAAGACGGGACAGGCCCTGCCCTCTGGGGCCAACGTCCTGACTTTC
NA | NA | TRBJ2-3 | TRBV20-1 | CSAEEGTDTQYF | TGCAGTGCAGAGGAGGGCACAGATACGCAGTATTTT
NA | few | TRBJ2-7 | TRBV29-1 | CSANSVDRTYEQYF | TGCAGCGCGAACTCCGTCGACAGGACTTACGAGCAGTACTTC
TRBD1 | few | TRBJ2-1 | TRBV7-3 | CASSLAGEGQGANEQFF | TGTGCCAGCAGCTTAGCAGGGGAGGGACAGGGGGCCAATGAGCAGTTCTTC
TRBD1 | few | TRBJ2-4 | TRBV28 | CASRQGARVTKNIQYF | TGTGCCAGCAGACAGGGGGCGCGTGTAACCAAAAACATTCAGTACTTC
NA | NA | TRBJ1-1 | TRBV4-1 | CASSQVALNTEAFF | TGCGCCAGCAGCCAAGTTGCCCTAAACACTGAAGCTTTCTTT
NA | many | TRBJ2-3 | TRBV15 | CATSRHRATDTQYF | TGTGCCACCAGCAGACACCGAGCGACAGATACGCAGTATTTT
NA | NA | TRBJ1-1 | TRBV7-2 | CASSLGLGYAEAFF | TGTGCCAGCAGCTTAGGACTCGGTTACGCTGAAGCTTTCTTT
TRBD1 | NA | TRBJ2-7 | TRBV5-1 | CASSPEPGQATYEQYF | TGCGCCAGCAGCCCCGAGCCGGGACAGGCCACCTACGAGCAGTACTTC
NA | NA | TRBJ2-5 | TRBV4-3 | CASSQDTWGETQYF | TGCGCCAGCAGCCAAGACACATGGGGAGAGACCCAGTACTTC
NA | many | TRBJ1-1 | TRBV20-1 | CSARGWIARRNTEAFF | TGCAGTGCTAGAGGTTGGATCGCCCGCCGGAACACTGAAGCTTTCTTT
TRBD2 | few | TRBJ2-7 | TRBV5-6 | CASSLTFGGGPREQYF | TGTGCCAGCAGCTTAACTTTCGGCGGGGGGCCGCGAGAGCAGTACTTC
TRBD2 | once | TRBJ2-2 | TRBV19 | CASSIAGLADGELFF | TGTGCCAGTAGTATCGCGGGACTAGCGGATGGGGAGCTGTTTTTT
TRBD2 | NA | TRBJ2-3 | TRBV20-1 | CSASIPRGSRGGTDTQYF | TGCAGTGCTAGTATCCCACGGGGGAGCCGGGGGGGCACAGATACGCAGTATTTT
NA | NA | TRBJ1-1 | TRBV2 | CASSELVNTEAFF | TGTGCCAGCAGTGAACTCGTGAACACTGAAGCTTTCTTT
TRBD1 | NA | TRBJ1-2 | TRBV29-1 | CSVLWTGGYTF | TGCAGCGTCCTTTGGACAGGGGGCTACACCTTC
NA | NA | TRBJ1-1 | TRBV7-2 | CASSGTGATEAFF | TGTGCCAGCAGCGGAACGGGGGCCACTGAAGCTTTCTTT
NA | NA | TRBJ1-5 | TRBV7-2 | CASSSFQASNQPQHF | TGTGCCAGCAGCTCGTTTCAAGCTAGCAATCAGCCCCAGCATTTT